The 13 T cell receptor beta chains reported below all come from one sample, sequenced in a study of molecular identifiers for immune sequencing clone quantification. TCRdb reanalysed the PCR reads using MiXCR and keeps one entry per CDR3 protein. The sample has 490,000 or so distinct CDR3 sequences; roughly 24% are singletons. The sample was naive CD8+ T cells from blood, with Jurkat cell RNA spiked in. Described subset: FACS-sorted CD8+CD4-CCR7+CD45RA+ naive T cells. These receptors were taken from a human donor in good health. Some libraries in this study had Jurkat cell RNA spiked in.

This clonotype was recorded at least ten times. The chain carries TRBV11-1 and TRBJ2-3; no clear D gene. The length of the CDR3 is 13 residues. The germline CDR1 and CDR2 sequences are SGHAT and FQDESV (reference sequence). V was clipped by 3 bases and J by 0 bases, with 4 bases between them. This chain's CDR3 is CASSFISTDTQYF. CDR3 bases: TGTGCCAGCAGCTTTATTAGCACAGATACGCAGTATTTT.

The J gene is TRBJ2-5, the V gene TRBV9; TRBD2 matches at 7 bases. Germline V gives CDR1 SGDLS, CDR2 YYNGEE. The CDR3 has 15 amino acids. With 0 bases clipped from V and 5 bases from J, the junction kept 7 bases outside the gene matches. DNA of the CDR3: TGTGCCAGCAGCGTAGTCGAGCGGGGATTGGAGACCCAGTACTTC. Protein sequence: CASSVVERGLETQYF.

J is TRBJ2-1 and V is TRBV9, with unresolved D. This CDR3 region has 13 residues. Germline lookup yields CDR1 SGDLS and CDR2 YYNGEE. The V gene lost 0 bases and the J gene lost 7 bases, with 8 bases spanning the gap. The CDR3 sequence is CASSVDDTNEQFF. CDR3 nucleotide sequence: TGTGCCAGCAGCGTAGATGATACAAATGAGCAGTTCTTC.

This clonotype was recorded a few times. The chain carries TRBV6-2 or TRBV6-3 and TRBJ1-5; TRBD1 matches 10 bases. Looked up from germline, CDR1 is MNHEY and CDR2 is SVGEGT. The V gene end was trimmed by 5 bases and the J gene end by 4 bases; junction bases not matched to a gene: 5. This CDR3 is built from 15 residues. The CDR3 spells CASSPPGQGNQPQHF. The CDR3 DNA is TGTGCCAGCAGTCCTCCGGGACAGGGGAATCAGCCCCAGCATTTT.

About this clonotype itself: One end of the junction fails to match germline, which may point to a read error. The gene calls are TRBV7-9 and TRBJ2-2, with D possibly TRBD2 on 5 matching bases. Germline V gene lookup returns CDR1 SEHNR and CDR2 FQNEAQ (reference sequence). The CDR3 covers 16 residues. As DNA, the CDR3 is TGTGCCAGCAGCTTAGTGCCGGCTTCGAACACCGGGGAGCTGGTTTTT. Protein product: CASSLVPASNTGELVF.

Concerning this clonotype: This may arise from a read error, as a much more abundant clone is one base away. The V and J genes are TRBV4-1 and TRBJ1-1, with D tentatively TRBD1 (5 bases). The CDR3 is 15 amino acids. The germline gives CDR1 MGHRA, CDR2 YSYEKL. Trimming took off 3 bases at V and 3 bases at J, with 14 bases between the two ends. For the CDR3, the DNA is TGCGCCAGCAGCCAGAGAGGGACGCTGTACACTGAAGCTTTCTTT. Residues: CASSQRGTLYTEAFF.

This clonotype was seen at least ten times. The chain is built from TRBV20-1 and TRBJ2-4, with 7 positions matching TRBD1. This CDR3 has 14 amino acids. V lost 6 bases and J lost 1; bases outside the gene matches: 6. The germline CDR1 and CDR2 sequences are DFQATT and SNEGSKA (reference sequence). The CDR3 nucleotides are TGCAGTGCGAGGGGGCGGCAGGCCAAAAACATTCAGTACTTC. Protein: CSARGRQAKNIQYF.

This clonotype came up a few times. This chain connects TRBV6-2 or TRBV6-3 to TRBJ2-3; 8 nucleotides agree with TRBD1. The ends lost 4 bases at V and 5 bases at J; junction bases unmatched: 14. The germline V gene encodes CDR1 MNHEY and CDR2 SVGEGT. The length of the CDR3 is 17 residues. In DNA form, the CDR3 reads TGTGCCAGCAGTTGGGACAGGCTCCAACAGGAAGGAGATACGCAGTATTTT. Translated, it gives CASSWDRLQQEGDTQYF.

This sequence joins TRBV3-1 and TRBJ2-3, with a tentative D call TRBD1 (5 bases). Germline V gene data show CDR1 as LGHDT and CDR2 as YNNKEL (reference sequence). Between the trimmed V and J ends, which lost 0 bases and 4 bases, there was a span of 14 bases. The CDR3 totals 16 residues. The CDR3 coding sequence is TGTGCCAGCAGCCAAGATGCTTATAGGGGCCCAGATACGCAGTATTTT. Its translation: CASSQDAYRGPDTQYF.

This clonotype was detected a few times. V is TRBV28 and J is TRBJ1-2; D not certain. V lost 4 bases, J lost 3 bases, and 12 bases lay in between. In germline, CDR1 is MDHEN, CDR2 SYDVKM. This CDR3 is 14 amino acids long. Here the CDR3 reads CASSSRGSYYGYTF. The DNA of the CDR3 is TGTGCCAGCAGTTCGCGAGGTTCTTACTATGGCTACACCTTC.

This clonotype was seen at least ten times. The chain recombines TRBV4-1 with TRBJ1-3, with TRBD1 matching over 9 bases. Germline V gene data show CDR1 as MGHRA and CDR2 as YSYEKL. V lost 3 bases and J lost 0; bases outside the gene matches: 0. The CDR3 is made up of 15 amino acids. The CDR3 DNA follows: TGCGCCAGCAGCCAGACAGGGGGCTCTGGAAACACCATATATTTT. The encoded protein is CASSQTGGSGNTIYF.

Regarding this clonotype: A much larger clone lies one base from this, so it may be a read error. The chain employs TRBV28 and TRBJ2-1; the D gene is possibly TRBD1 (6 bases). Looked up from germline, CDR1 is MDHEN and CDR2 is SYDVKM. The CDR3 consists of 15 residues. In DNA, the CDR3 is TGTGCCATCAGTCCAGGGGCAGGGCCCTACAATGAGCAGTTCTTC. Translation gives CAISPGAGPYNEQFF.

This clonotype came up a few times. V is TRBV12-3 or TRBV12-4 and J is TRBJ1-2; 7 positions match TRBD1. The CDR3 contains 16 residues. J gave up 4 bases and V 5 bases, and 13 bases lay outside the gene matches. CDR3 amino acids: CASSPGTELPFYGYTF. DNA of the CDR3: TGTGCCAGCAGTCCCGGGACAGAACTACCTTTCTATGGCTACACCTTC.